This T cell receptor (beta chain) was sequenced during a study of T cell clonotyping in hematopoietic cell transplantation. Study-level results: Pathologically expanded recipient clonotypes increased progressively from day 30 to day 180 as diversity fell.

This clone was seen only once. Its antigen is currently unknown. Described time point: recipient sample about 28 days before transplant, after cytoreduction. Recipients were bled about 28 days pretransplant and at posttransplant days 30, 100, 180. The method was immunoSEQ multiplex PCR; TCRdb's version includes in-frame clones alone and lacks a portion of them. Among roughly 10,000 clones listed, more than 85% were seen once. Unmatched junction bases numbered 14, after V lost 5 bases and J lost 7 bases. Germline V CDR1 and CDR2: SEHNR, FQNEAQ (reference sequence). This CDR3 has 16 amino acids. This clonotype was obtained from a woman in her thirties or forties with acute myeloid leukemia. Some clones in this sample may be carry-over from other donors' samples. Sequenced material: peripheral blood mononuclear cells, taken before stem cell transplant. V usage is TRBV7-9 and J usage is TRBJ1-2; 9 bases align to TRBD1. CDR3 sequence: CASSPLPGTGTRGYTF. DNA for the CDR3: TGTGCCAGCAGCCCTCTCCCGGGGACAGGGACTCGTGGCTACACCTTC. The variable domain in full, completed from reference TRBV7-9 and TRBJ1-2, reads DTGVSQNPRHKITKRGQNVTFRCDPISEHNRLYWYRQTLGQGPEFLTYFQNEAQLEKSRLLSDRFSAERPKGSFSTLEIQRTEQGDSAMYLCASSPLPGTGTRGYTFGSGTRLTVV.